These 28 T cell receptor beta chains came from one sample sequenced in a study of blood T cell repertoires in COVID-19. The data were produced by immunoSEQ multiplex PCR, yet TCRdb's version contains in-frame clones alone and is incomplete. This table has a few hundred thousand clones, 87% appearing once. Sequencing input: PBMCs or T cells enriched from blood (not recorded which). The source of these receptors is a woman aged 25 to 39 who had recovered from COVID-19.

V and J are TRBV14 and TRBJ1-2, with D maybe TRBD1 (6 bases). V lost 2 bases to trimming and J lost 14 bases, with 18 bases between them. Germline V gives CDR1 SGHDN, CDR2 FVKESK. The CDR3 is 13 amino acids. The CDR3 DNA reads as TGTGCCAGCAGCCAAAGCCGGTCAGGGGCGCATACCTTC. Protein sequence: CASSQSRSGAHTF. Supplemented by reference TRBV14 and TRBJ1-2, the full variable domain reads EAGVTQFPSHSVIEKGQTVTLRCDPISGHDNLYWYRRVMGKEIKFLLHFVKESKQDESGMPNNRFLAERTGGTYSTLKVQPAELEDSGVYFCASSQSRSGAHTFGSGTRLTVV.

This chain links TRBV5-1 with TRBJ2-7; 8 positions agree with TRBD1. V lost 0 bases to trimming and J lost 5 bases; unmatched junction nucleotides: 7. The CDR3 has 15 residues. Germline CDR1 SGHRS, CDR2 YFSETQ. CDR3 region: CASSLAGQEGDEQYF. Written as DNA, the CDR3 is TGCGCCAGCAGCTTGGCGGGACAGGAAGGCGACGAGCAGTACTTC.

The chain links TRBV5-1 to TRBJ2-1, with 12 bases aligning to TRBD1. This CDR3 comprises 15 residues. The trim removed 4 bases at V and 9 bases at J, leaving 8 bases unmatched. The germline gives CDR1 SGHRS, CDR2 YFSETQ. CDR3 nucleotide sequence: TGCGCCAGCAGCGGGGGGACAGGGGGCGCGGGTGAGCAGTTCTTC. Translated: CASSGGTGGAGEQFF.

The chain employs TRBV18 and TRBJ1-5; 9 positions agree with TRBD1. Germline V gene lookup returns CDR1 KGHSH and CDR2 LQKENI. Trimming removed 1 base from V and 6 bases from J; junction bases left unmatched: 7. CDR3 length: 16 amino acids. DNA for the CDR3: TGTGCCAGCTCACCACGGACAGGGGACGGGGTTCAGCCCCAGCATTTT. It yields the protein CASSPRTGDGVQPQHF. The entire variable domain, with the rest obtained from reference TRBV18 and TRBJ1-5, is as follows: NAGVMQNPRHLVRRRGQEARLRCSPMKGHSHVYWYRQLPEEGLKFMVYLQKENIIDESGMPKERFSAEFPKEGPSILRIQQVVRGDSAAYFCASSPRTGDGVQPQHFGDGTRLSIL.

The chain carries TRBV7-9 and TRBJ1-1; possible D gene TRBD1, 6 bases. Germline V CDR1 and CDR2: SEHNR, FQNEAQ (reference sequence). V was pared by 7 bases and J by 2 bases, with 17 bases between. The CDR3 has 15 residues. CDR3 coding DNA: TGTGCCAGCACCACTGACAGAGGGACAAACACTGAAGCTTTCTTT. This codes for CASTTDRGTNTEAFF.

V and J are TRBV7-8 and TRBJ2-7; 8 nucleotides match TRBD2. The CDR3 loop spans 15 amino acids. V shed 5 bases and J 1 base; nucleotides not matched to a gene: 7. Looked up from germline, CDR1 is SGHVS and CDR2 is FQNEAQ. CDR3 nucleotide sequence: TGTGCCAGCAGCCCTCGGGGGGGCTTATCCTACGAGCAGTACTTC. Protein product: CASSPRGGLSYEQYF.

V usage is TRBV7-9 and J usage is TRBJ1-6, with TRBD1 matching over 8 bases. The CDR3 covers 14 residues. Trimming cost V 5 bases and J 8 bases; bases outside gene matches: 5. Germline V gene sequence: CDR1 SEHNR, CDR2 FQNEAQ (reference sequence). The CDR3 loop reads CASSRTGNDSPLHF. The CDR3 bases are TGTGCCAGCAGCCGGACAGGGAACGATTCACCCCTCCACTTT.

The chain employs TRBV28 and TRBJ1-6, with a weak D call TRBD1 (5 bases). This CDR3 is 14 amino acids long. Trimming cost V 6 bases and J 9 bases, with 15 bases left between them. The germline gives CDR1 MDHEN, CDR2 SYDVKM. Written as DNA, the CDR3 is TGTGCCAGCAGCCCGACAGATCAAGGTTCACCCCTCCACTTT. Translated: CASSPTDQGSPLHF.

The chain recombines TRBV28 with TRBJ1-5, with D maybe TRBD1 (6 bases). Trimming took off 8 bases at V and 6 bases at J, with 14 bases between the two ends. CDR3 size: 13 residues. Germline values: CDR1 MDHEN, CDR2 SYDVKM. CDR3: CASGPNRVQPQHF. CDR3 coding DNA: TGTGCCAGCGGACCCAACAGGGTTCAGCCCCAGCATTTT.

This clone was detected a few times. This chain links TRBV6-2 or TRBV6-3 with TRBJ1-2, with a possible D match to TRBD1 (6 bases). Trimming left V 5 bases short and J 7 bases short, with 17 bases between. This CDR3 comprises 14 residues. Germline CDR1 is MNHEY and CDR2 is SVGEGT. In nucleotides, the CDR3 is TGTGCCAGCAGTACCCCCCCCACAGGGTTTGGCTACACCTTC. Its protein is CASSTPPTGFGYTF.

The V gene is TRBV20-1, the J gene TRBJ1-1; D unresolved. CDR3 length: 15 residues. Germline CDR1 reads DFQATT; CDR2 reads SNEGSKA (reference sequence). Trimming cost V 3 bases and J 1 base, with 15 bases left between them. The CDR3 sequence is CSASYLRTKNTEAFF. For the CDR3, the DNA is TGCAGTGCTAGTTATCTCCGGACTAAGAACACTGAAGCTTTCTTT.

V usage is TRBV11-2 and J usage is TRBJ1-2; 7 bases align to TRBD1. Germline V lookup: CDR1 SGHAT, CDR2 FQNNGV. There are 14 residues in the CDR3. The trim removed 5 bases at V and 0 bases at J, leaving 3 bases unmatched. The CDR3, as DNA: TGTGCCAGCAGCCTGGGACAGTCTAACTATGGCTACACCTTC. It is translated as CASSLGQSNYGYTF.

The J gene is TRBJ1-6, the V gene TRBV7-9; D is unclear. Between the trimmed V and J ends, which lost 2 bases and 9 bases, there was a span of 11 bases. The germline gives CDR1 SEHNR, CDR2 FQNEAQ (reference sequence). This CDR3 is built from 14 residues. DNA of the CDR3: TGTGCCAGCAGCTTACTAGTTCGGAGTTCACCCCTCCACTTT. This sequence encodes CASSLLVRSSPLHF.

The V call is TRBV5-4, the J call TRBJ1-2; 9 positions agree with TRBD1. CDR1 and CDR2 (germline): SGHNT, YYREEE (reference sequence). The length of the CDR3 is 17 residues. V lost 0 bases, J lost 2 bases, and 8 bases stayed unmatched. The chain's CDR3 is CASSLATGGGRNYGYTF. Written as DNA, the CDR3 is TGTGCCAGCAGCTTGGCGACAGGGGGGGGAAGAAACTATGGCTACACCTTC.

V usage is TRBV10-3 and J usage is TRBJ2-3, with 10 positions matching TRBD2. Looked up from germline, CDR1 is ENHRY and CDR2 is SYGVKD. Trimming at V came to 3 bases and at J to 6 bases, leaving 9 bases not matched to a gene. This CDR3 has 16 amino acids. The CDR3 DNA reads as TGTGCCATCAGTGACGAACTAGCGGGGTCCAAGGATACGCAGTATTTT. Amino acid sequence: CAISDELAGSKDTQYF.

The chain joins TRBV15 to TRBJ2-1, with D possibly TRBD2 on 6 matching bases. The CDR3 runs to 15 residues. V shed 0 bases and J shed 4 bases, with 10 bases lying between them. Germline V lookup: CDR1 LNHNV, CDR2 YYDKDF (reference sequence). The CDR3 region is CATSRDRGIYNEQFF. CDR3 bases: TGTGCCACCAGCAGAGATCGGGGGATTTACAATGAGCAGTTCTTC.

The chain has TRBV4-1 and TRBJ2-1, with unresolved D. Germline V gene data show CDR1 as MGHRA and CDR2 as YSYEKL. Trimming stripped 1 base from V and 2 bases from J, with 12 bases between. The CDR3 is 16 residues long. CDR3 region: CASSQGPLAAYNEQFF. The DNA for the CDR3 is TGCGCCAGCAGCCAAGGTCCCCTGGCGGCCTACAATGAGCAGTTCTTC.

The V call is TRBV6-5, the J call TRBJ1-2; D possibly corresponds to TRBD1 (5 bases). V was pared by 6 bases and J by 4 bases, with 6 bases between. Germline V gives CDR1 MNHEY, CDR2 SVGAGI. CDR3 size: 11 residues. The CDR3 DNA is TGTGCCAGCAGGCAGGGCTATGGCTACACCTTC. It encodes CASRQGYGYTF.

This rearrangement joins TRBV9 to TRBJ1-3; a weak D match, TRBD1 (5 bases). The CDR3 loop spans 17 amino acids. Germline V CDR1 and CDR2: SGDLS, YYNGEE. V was trimmed by 0 bases and J by 8 bases, leaving 21 bases between them. CDR3 loop: CASSVGLWGPDGDTIYF. The CDR3 DNA is TGTGCCAGCAGCGTAGGTCTTTGGGGCCCGGACGGAGACACCATATATTTT. Full variable domain (rest looked up from reference TRBV9 and TRBJ1-3): DSGVTQTPKHLITATGQRVTLRCSPRSGDLSVYWYQQSLDQGLQFLIQYYNGEERAKGNILERFSAQQFPDLHSELNLSSLELGDSALYFCASSVGLWGPDGDTIYFGEGSWLTVV.

The V call is TRBV7-8, the J call TRBJ1-4, with 10 bases identical to TRBD1. Germline CDR1 SGHVS, CDR2 FQNEAQ. This CDR3 comprises 17 residues. V was pared by 5 bases and J by 6 bases, with 12 bases of the junction left unmatched. CDR3 nucleotide sequence: TGTGCCAGCAGCCTTCTCGGGCCCGGGACAGGGGATGAAAAACTGTTTTTT. Translated: CASSLLGPGTGDEKLFF. The whole variable domain, filled in from reference TRBV7-8 and TRBJ1-4, reads GAGVSQSPRYKVAKRGQDVALRCDPISGHVSLFWYQQALGQGPEFLTYFQNEAQLDKSGLPSDRFFAERPEGSVSTLKIQRTQQEDSAVYLCASSLLGPGTGDEKLFFGSGTQLSVL.

On this clone: Lacking the conserved final phenylalanine or tryptophan, this CDR3 likely reflects a read error. The limits of the CDR3 on the DNA are not certain, so only TCRdb's listed CDR3 is given. CDR3 region: CASSLTFLV. V and J are TRBV11-3 and TRBJ1-5. Germline-derived CDR1 and CDR2 are SGHNT and YENEEA. 9 amino acids form the CDR3, both terminal residues included.

The chain uses TRBV28 and TRBJ2-7, with D perhaps TRBD1 (6 bases). The V gene's germline CDR1 is MDHEN and CDR2 SYDVKM. The V end was cut by 6 bases, the J end by 4 bases, with 16 bases between. This CDR3 region has 14 residues. In DNA, the CDR3 is TGTGCCAGCAGGTTTCCTGGGGACACTTACGAGCAGTACTTC. Translation gives CASRFPGDTYEQYF. Supplemented by reference TRBV28 and TRBJ2-7, the full variable domain reads DVKVTQSSRYLVKRTGEKVFLECVQDMDHENMFWYRQDPGLGLRLIYFSYDVKMKEKGDIPEGYSVSREKKERFSLILESASTNQTSMYLCASRFPGDTYEQYFGPGTRLTVT.

The V gene is TRBV24-1, the J gene TRBJ2-1, with TRBD2 identical over 8 bases. Germline lookup yields CDR1 KGHDR and CDR2 SFDVKD. The CDR3 length is 18 residues. V shed 3 bases and J 0 bases; nucleotides not matched to a gene: 9. Here the CDR3 DNA reads TGTGCCACCAGTGATGCTCTCGGGGGGGGGAACTCCTACAATGAGCAGTTCTTC. Translating it yields CATSDALGGGNSYNEQFF.

V usage is TRBV28 and J usage is TRBJ2-7; the match to TRBD1 covers 7 bases. CDR1 MDHEN and CDR2 SYDVKM come from the germline V gene. CDR3 length equals 14 residues. With V trimmed by 7 bases and J by 2 bases, 8 bases remained unmatched. The CDR3, as DNA: TGTGCCAGCACCCTTGGGACAGCTGCCTACGAGCAGTACTTC. Translating it yields CASTLGTAAYEQYF.

The J gene is TRBJ1-5, the V gene TRBV5-1; a possible D gene is TRBD1 (5 bases). The CDR3 extends over 14 amino acids. V was pared by 0 bases and J by 5 bases, with 9 bases between. Germline CDR1 is SGHRS and CDR2 is YFSETQ. The chain's CDR3 is CASSLDVGDQPQHF. The CDR3 DNA is TGCGCCAGCAGCTTGGATGTAGGGGATCAGCCCCAGCATTTT.

V is TRBV6-5 and J is TRBJ1-1; no reliable D call. The V gene's germline CDR1 is MNHEY and CDR2 SVGAGI. The CDR3 covers 13 residues. Trimming left V 7 bases short and J 4 bases short, with 13 bases between. The CDR3 region is CASKKELTTEAFF. DNA of the CDR3: TGTGCCAGCAAGAAGGAGCTGACCACTGAAGCTTTCTTT.

CDR3 sequence reads: CASSQGLVRRKGQPYEQYF. In nucleotides, the CDR3 is TGCGCCAGCAGCCAAGGCCTCGTCCGGAGAAAGGGACAGCCCTACGAGCAGTACTTC. The chain has TRBV4-1 and TRBJ2-7, with 7 bases matching TRBD1. V shed 1 base and J 2 bases; nucleotides not matched to a gene: 17. Germline V lookup: CDR1 MGHRA, CDR2 YSYEKL. The CDR3 length is 19 residues.

The J gene is TRBJ1-4, the V gene TRBV6-5, with D tentatively TRBD1 (6 bases). V was clipped by 0 bases and J by 8 bases, with 13 bases between them. The CDR3 sequence is 15 residues long. Germline V gene lookup returns CDR1 MNHEY and CDR2 SVGAGI. This CDR3 reads CASSYSVRGKEKLFF. CDR3 nucleotide sequence: TGTGCCAGCAGTTACTCAGTCAGGGGAAAGGAAAAACTGTTTTTT.